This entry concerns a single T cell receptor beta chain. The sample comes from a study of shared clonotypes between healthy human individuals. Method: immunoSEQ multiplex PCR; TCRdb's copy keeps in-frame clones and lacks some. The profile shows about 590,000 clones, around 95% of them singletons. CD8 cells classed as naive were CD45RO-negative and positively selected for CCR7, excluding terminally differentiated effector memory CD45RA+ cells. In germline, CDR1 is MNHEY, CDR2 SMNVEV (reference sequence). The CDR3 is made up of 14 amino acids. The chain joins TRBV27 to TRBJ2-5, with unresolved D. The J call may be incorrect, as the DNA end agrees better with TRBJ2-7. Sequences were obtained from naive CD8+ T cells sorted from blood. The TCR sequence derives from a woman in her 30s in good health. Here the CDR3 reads CASSLSAGFGEQYF. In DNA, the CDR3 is TGTGCCAGCAGTTTATCAGCCGGGTTCGGCGAGCAGTACTTC.